This is a list of T cell receptor beta chains from one sample in a study of a mutant IDH1 vaccine in newly diagnosed glioma. No antigen is known for these receptors. Using immunoSEQ multiplex PCR, the repertoire was profiled, and TCRdb retains in-frame clones only, with some absent. The sample includes 50,000 or so clones, 70% to 85% of them seen just once. The specimen comprised PBMCs, sampled from a glioma patient whose treatment included an IDH1 peptide vaccine. Source of these receptors: a woman under 40 with glioma. Some clones in this sample may be carry-over from other donors' samples. CDR3s include the opening cysteine and the closing phenylalanine or tryptophan. D genes are given only for firm matches. Clone size is not always given. Where it is, it says once, few, many or a class for expanded clones.

CDR3	DNA	size	D	V	J
CASRGRLAPNVVGGNEQFF	TGTGCCAGCAGGGGGCGGCTAGCCCCCAACGTGGTCGGCGGCAATGAGCAGTTCTTC	-	-	TRBV2	TRBJ2-1
CASSLVGLGSRYGYTF	TGTGCCAGCAGCTTGGTAGGGCTAGGGTCAAGGTATGGCTACACCTTC	-	-	TRBV5-4	TRBJ1-2
CASSQGSLYGYTF	TGTGCCAGCAGCCAGGGTAGCCTCTATGGCTACACCTTC	-	-	TRBV5-4	TRBJ1-2
CSVDRGDRGGYTF	TGCAGCGTTGATAGGGGGGACAGGGGTGGCTACACCTTC	-	TRBD1	TRBV29-1	TRBJ1-2
CASSSGTSVYEQYF	TGTGCCAGCAGTTCCGGGACTAGCGTCTACGAGCAGTACTTC	-	TRBD2	TRBV2	TRBJ2-7
CASSSGLAENTGELFF	TGTGCTAGCAGCTCGGGACTAGCGGAGAACACCGGGGAGCTGTTTTTT	-	TRBD2	TRBV7-7	TRBJ2-2
CASSPRGGGRAGTQYF	TGTGCCAGCAGTCCCCGGGGGGGCGGGAGGGCCGGTACGCAGTATTTT	-	TRBD2	TRBV28	TRBJ2-3
CASSYSAVYEQYF	TGTGCCAGCAGTTACTCGGCGGTCTACGAGCAGTACTTC	-	-	TRBV6-5	TRBJ2-7
CASSSGRQFSYEQYF	TGTGCCAGCAGCTCCGGGCGACAGTTCTCCTACGAGCAGTACTTC	-	-	TRBV7-2	TRBJ2-7
CASSLVSRTGELFF	TGCGCCAGCAGCTTGGTAAGCCGCACCGGGGAGCTGTTTTTT	-	-	TRBV5-1	TRBJ2-2
CSARERTEQFF	TGCAGTGCTAGAGAGAGGACAGAGCAGTTCTTC	-	-	TRBV20-1	TRBJ2-1
CASSQEIQRAYNEQFF	TGCGCCAGCAGCCAAGAGATCCAGCGGGCTTACAATGAGCAGTTCTTC	-	-	TRBV4-1	TRBJ2-1
CASSLSGGREQYF	TGCGCCAGCAGCCTCTCCGGGGGGCGCGAGCAGTACTTC	once	-	TRBV4-1	TRBJ2-7
CATSRGTGGALQPQHF	TGTGCCACCAGCAGGGGGACAGGGGGCGCGTTGCAGCCCCAGCATTTT	-	TRBD1	TRBV15	TRBJ1-5
CASSSGLLGPGYTF	TGTGCCAGCAGCTCAGGGCTTTTGGGGCCGGGCTACACCTTC	-	-	TRBV7-8	TRBJ1-2
CASSLPGKSQNIQYF	TGCGCCAGCAGCCTTCCCGGGAAGTCTCAGAACATTCAGTACTTC	-	-	TRBV4-1	TRBJ2-4
CATTTGTGWWNTEAFF	TGTGCCACTACGACGGGGACAGGGTGGTGGAACACTGAAGCTTTCTTT	-	TRBD1	TRBV19	TRBJ1-1
CASSLTTVSNQPQHF	TGTGCCAGCAGCCTAACAACGGTCAGCAATCAGCCCCAGCATTTT	-	-	TRBV5-5	TRBJ1-5
CASSPTSGIAKNIQYF	TGTGCCAGCAGCCCGACTAGCGGAATAGCCAAAAACATTCAGTACTTC	-	TRBD2	TRBV13	TRBJ2-4
CASSQLTGNYGYTF	TGTGCCAGCAGCCAGTTGACAGGGAACTATGGCTACACCTTC	few	TRBD1	TRBV4-2	TRBJ1-2
CASRQGLAGDKQYF	TGTGCCAGCAGGCAAGGGCTAGCGGGAGATAAGCAGTACTTC	few	TRBD2	TRBV2	TRBJ2-7
CAISGDYGYTF	TGTGCCATCAGTGGGGACTATGGCTACACCTTC	few	-	TRBV10-3	TRBJ1-2
CASSKRGSYEQYF	TGTGCCAGCAGCAAGCGCGGGAGCTACGAGCAGTACTTC	-	-	TRBV21-1	TRBJ2-7
CASSEAGAGNTIYF	TGTGCCAGCAGTGAAGCAGGGGCTGGAAACACCATATATTTT	-	-	TRBV2	TRBJ1-3
CASSLPGLRNEQFF	TGTGCCAGCAGTTTACCGGGCCTACGAAATGAGCAGTTCTTC	once	-	TRBV6-5	TRBJ2-1
CASSLSGDGPYEQYF	TGTGCCAGCAGTTTATCAGGGGATGGGCCTTACGAGCAGTACTTC	-	-	TRBV27	TRBJ2-7
CASSSSGTGSRMNTEAFF	TGTGCCAGCAGTTCGTCCGGGACAGGGAGTAGAATGAACACTGAAGCTTTCTTT	-	TRBD1	TRBV27	TRBJ1-1
CAIREGQGPSYEQYF	TGTGCCATCAGGGAGGGCCAGGGTCCTTCCTACGAGCAGTACTTC	-	-	TRBV10-3	TRBJ2-7
CASSDGSMTQYF	TGCGCCAGCAGTGATGGGAGTATGACCCAGTACTTC	-	-	TRBV10-1	TRBJ2-5
CASSLGTGAREEQYF	TGTGCCAGCAGCTTAGGGACAGGGGCCCGGGAGGAGCAGTACTTC	-	TRBD1	TRBV13	TRBJ2-7
CASSRDRASGNTIYF	TGCGCCAGCAGCCGGGACCGTGCCTCTGGAAACACCATATATTTT	-	-	TRBV5-1	TRBJ1-3
CASSSAGTGGGGYTF	TGTGCCAGCAGTTCAGCCGGGACAGGTGGTGGGGGCTACACCTTC	-	TRBD1	TRBV5-5	TRBJ1-2
CASSQGRENPYEQYF	TGTGCCAGCAGCCAAGGCAGGGAGAACCCCTACGAGCAGTACTTC	-	-	TRBV4-2	TRBJ2-7
CASSFGLAGEGGELFF	TGTGCCAGCAGTTTCGGACTAGCGGGAGAGGGCGGGGAGCTGTTTTTT	-	TRBD2	TRBV28	TRBJ2-2
CASSFSIAGDEQYF	TGTGCCAGCAGCTTTTCGATAGCGGGAGACGAGCAGTACTTC	-	TRBD2	TRBV7-6	TRBJ2-7
CASSVRSTPRDTQYF	TGTGCCAGCAGCGTTCGCAGCACCCCCCGCGATACGCAGTATTTT	-	-	TRBV9	TRBJ2-3
CASSVGWGTEAFF	TGTGCCAGCAGCGTAGGGTGGGGCACTGAAGCTTTCTTT	few	-	TRBV9	TRBJ1-1
CASSQGSNTEAFF	TGTGCCAGCAGCCAGGGATCGAACACTGAAGCTTTCTTT	-	-	TRBV5-4	TRBJ1-1
CASSTPDRGSYEQYF	TGTGCCAGCAGCACTCCTGACAGGGGTTCCTACGAGCAGTACTTC	-	TRBD1	TRBV7-9	TRBJ2-7
CASSRDREADTQYF	TGTGCCAGCAGTCGGGACAGGGAGGCAGATACGCAGTATTTT	once	TRBD1	TRBV2	TRBJ2-3
CASSQTHASGQGMVYEQYF	TGTGCCAGCAGCCAAACCCACGCCTCGGGACAGGGGATGGTCTACGAGCAGTACTTC	-	TRBD1	TRBV5-6	TRBJ2-7
CSEQSGTGELFF	TGCAGCGAACAGTCGGGGACCGGGGAGCTGTTTTTT	-	-	TRBV29-1	TRBJ2-2
CASSPPGQGGAKLFF	TGTGCCAGCAGCCCGCCGGGACAGGGGGGAGCAAAACTGTTTTTT	-	TRBD1	TRBV7-9	TRBJ1-4
CASSGGVGGEAFF	TGTGCCAGTAGTGGTGGGGTAGGCGGTGAAGCTTTCTTT	-	-	TRBV19	TRBJ1-1
CASSLQLGYEQYF	TGTGCCAGCAGCCTACAGTTGGGCTACGAGCAGTACTTC	-	-	TRBV13	TRBJ2-7
CASSTGQGAWGYGYTF	TGTGCCAGTAGTACCGGACAGGGGGCGTGGGGCTATGGCTACACCTTC	-	TRBD1	TRBV19	TRBJ1-2
CASSLVGGYEQYF	TGCGCCAGCAGCCTGGTGGGGGGCTACGAGCAGTACTTC	-	-	TRBV5-1	TRBJ2-7
CASSAGPYNEQFF	TGTGCCAGCAGTGCCGGACCTTACAATGAGCAGTTCTTC	-	-	TRBV2	TRBJ2-1
CASSFPLSGTDRNEQFF	TGTGCCAGCAGCTTTCCCCTCAGTGGGACGGACAGGAATGAGCAGTTCTTC	-	TRBD1	TRBV7-9	TRBJ2-1